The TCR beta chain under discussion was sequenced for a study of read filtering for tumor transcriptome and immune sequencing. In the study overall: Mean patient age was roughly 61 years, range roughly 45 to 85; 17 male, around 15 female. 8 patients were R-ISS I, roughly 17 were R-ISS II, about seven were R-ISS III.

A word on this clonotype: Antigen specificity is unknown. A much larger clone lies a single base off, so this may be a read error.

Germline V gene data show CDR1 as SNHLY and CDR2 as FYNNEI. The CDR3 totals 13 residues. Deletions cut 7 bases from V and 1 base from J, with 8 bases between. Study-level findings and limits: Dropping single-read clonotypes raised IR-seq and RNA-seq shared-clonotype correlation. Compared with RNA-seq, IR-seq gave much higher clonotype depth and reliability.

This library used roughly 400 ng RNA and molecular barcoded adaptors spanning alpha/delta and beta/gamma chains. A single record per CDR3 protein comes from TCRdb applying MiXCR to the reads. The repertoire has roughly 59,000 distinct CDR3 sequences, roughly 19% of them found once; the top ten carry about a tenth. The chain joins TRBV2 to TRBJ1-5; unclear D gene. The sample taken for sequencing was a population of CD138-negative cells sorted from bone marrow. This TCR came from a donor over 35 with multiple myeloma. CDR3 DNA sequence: TGTGCCAGCAAGCCCGCCAGCAATCAGCCCCAGCATTTT. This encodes CASKPASNQPQHF.